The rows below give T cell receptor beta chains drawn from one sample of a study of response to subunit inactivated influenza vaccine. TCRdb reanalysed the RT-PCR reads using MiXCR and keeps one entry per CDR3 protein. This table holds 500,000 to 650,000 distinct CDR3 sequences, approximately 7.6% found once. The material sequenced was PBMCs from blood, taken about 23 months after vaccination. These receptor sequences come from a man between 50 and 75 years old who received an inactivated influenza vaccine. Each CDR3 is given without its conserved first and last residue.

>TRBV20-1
SARLIGGLNPLH
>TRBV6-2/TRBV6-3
ASSSEGQGRTEAF
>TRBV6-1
ASREGYNQPQH
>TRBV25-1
ASSGPGSRLGGFYEQY
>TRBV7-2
ASSLSGRANTGELF
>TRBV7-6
ASSTAGGHYEQY
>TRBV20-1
SARDRSSGGANTGELF
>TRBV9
ASSASGTSYNEQF
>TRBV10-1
ASSASLQPQH
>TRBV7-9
ASSLSTSHETQY
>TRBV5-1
ASSLIGWAYEQY
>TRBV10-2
ASSKLAGGRYTGELF
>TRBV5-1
ASSSGQGVDEQY
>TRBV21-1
ASSGTSGSPLGDTQY
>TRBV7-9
ASSPGTDKAF
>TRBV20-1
SAGEYEQY
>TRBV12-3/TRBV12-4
ASRGGRSNSPLH